The 3 T cell receptor beta chains presented below share a single source sample, sequenced in a study of CD8 T cells in Susac syndrome. An amount of RNA that ranged from roughly 0.5 to 1 ug was reverse transcribed with random hexamers. TCRdb used MiXCR to reprocess the immunoSEQ multiplex PCR reads, holding one entry per CDR3 protein. Of around 170,000 distinct CDR3 sequences listed, 95% to 97% are singletons. What was sequenced was CD4+ T cells from PBMCs. Receptors originate from a human donor with Susac syndrome.

The V and J genes are TRBV23-1 and TRBJ2-1; D possibly corresponds to TRBD1 (5 bases). TRBV23-1 counts as an open reading frame of uncertain function. The CDR3 extends over 13 amino acids. Trimming took 8 bases from V and 5 from J, leaving 13 bases between them. CDR3 amino acids: CASPPDRNNEQFF. The CDR3 DNA sequence: TGCGCCAGCCCTCCCGACAGAAACAATGAGCAGTTCTTC.

This chain joins TRBV12-3 or TRBV12-4 and TRBJ2-3; the D gene is possibly TRBD2 (5 bases). CDR3 length: 14 residues. Trimming shortened V by 3 bases and J by 0 bases, and 7 bases separated the two germline ends. DNA of the CDR3: TGTGCCAGCAGTTTTACGGGAAGCACAGATACGCAGTATTTT. It specifies CASSFTGSTDTQYF.

The chain combines TRBV20-1 with TRBJ2-3; 10 bases agree with TRBD1. CDR3 length: 15 residues. The germline V gene has CDR1 DFQATT and CDR2 SNEGSKA (reference sequence). V trimming: 1 base; J trimming: 7 bases; junction bases outside the gene matches: 8. The CDR3 spells CSARVGTGELYTQYF. DNA for the CDR3: TGCAGTGCTAGAGTGGGGACAGGGGAGTTATATACGCAGTATTTT.